This is a list of T cell receptor beta chains from one sample in a study of control samples from healthy donors and cancer patients. Measured with immunoSEQ multiplex PCR; TCRdb has only the in-frame clones, and not every one. Of roughly 120,000 clones detected, approximately 87% appear once; the ten largest clones hold 3.5% to 4.5%. The sequenced sample was PBMCs. These receptors were obtained from an older woman with lung cancer. CDR3s include the opening cysteine and the closing phenylalanine or tryptophan. Each record gives: clone size, V gene, CDR3 length, J gene, D gene, CDR3 DNA, CDR3 protein. D genes are given only for firm matches. Size is stated for part of the rows, as once, few or many counts, or as a class when the clone is expanded.

abundance: NA; v_gene: TRBV7-9; len: 14; j_gene: TRBJ1-1; d_gene: NA; CDR3nt: TGTGCCAGCAGCTTAGCGGGGACGGAGAAAGAAGCTTTCTTT; CDR3aa: CASSLAGTEKEAFF
abundance: NA; v_gene: TRBV25-1; len: 11; j_gene: TRBJ2-3; d_gene: NA; CDR3nt: TGTGCCAGCAGTGGGACGGCTACGCAGTATTTT; CDR3aa: CASSGTATQYF
abundance: NA; v_gene: TRBV9; len: 15; j_gene: TRBJ2-5; d_gene: NA; CDR3nt: TGTGCCAGCAGCGTGGATTGGGGGGAGAGCCAGACCCAGTACTTC; CDR3aa: CASSVDWGESQTQYF
abundance: NA; v_gene: TRBV11-3; len: 14; j_gene: TRBJ1-6; d_gene: TRBD1; CDR3nt: TGTGCCAGCAGCCCCGGGACAGATAATTCACCCCTCCACTTT; CDR3aa: CASSPGTDNSPLHF
abundance: NA; v_gene: TRBV6-5; len: 14; j_gene: TRBJ2-5; d_gene: NA; CDR3nt: TGTGCCAGCAGTTTATCTACAGGGAGAGAGACCCAGTACTTC; CDR3aa: CASSLSTGRETQYF
abundance: NA; v_gene: TRBV18; len: 14; j_gene: TRBJ1-4; d_gene: NA; CDR3nt: TGTGCCAGCTCACGCCAACAGAGTAATGAAAAACTGTTTTTT; CDR3aa: CASSRQQSNEKLFF
abundance: NA; v_gene: TRBV14; len: 13; j_gene: TRBJ2-3; d_gene: NA; CDR3nt: TGTGCCAGCAGCCTCGCCGGCACAGATACGCAGTATTTT; CDR3aa: CASSLAGTDTQYF
abundance: NA; v_gene: TRBV14; len: 13; j_gene: TRBJ1-6; d_gene: NA; CDR3nt: TGTGCCAGCAGCCAATCGGGGAATTCACCCCTCCACTTT; CDR3aa: CASSQSGNSPLHF
abundance: NA; v_gene: TRBV5-1; len: 12; j_gene: TRBJ1-2; d_gene: NA; CDR3nt: TGCGCCAGCAGCTTCTCAGGTGGTGGCTACACCTTC; CDR3aa: CASSFSGGGYTF
abundance: NA; v_gene: TRBV7-3; len: 15; j_gene: TRBJ2-1; d_gene: TRBD1; CDR3nt: TGTGCCAGCAGCCAGGGGGCGACGGCTGACAATGAGCAGTTCTTC; CDR3aa: CASSQGATADNEQFF
abundance: NA; v_gene: TRBV19; len: 15; j_gene: TRBJ2-3; d_gene: NA; CDR3nt: TGTGCCAGTAGTGACTACAGGGATCGCACAGATACGCAGTATTTT; CDR3aa: CASSDYRDRTDTQYF
abundance: NA; v_gene: TRBV7-2; len: 15; j_gene: TRBJ2-5; d_gene: NA; CDR3nt: TGTGCCAGCAGTTACCTGGGGGGTCGCCAAGAGACCCAGTACTTC; CDR3aa: CASSYLGGRQETQYF
abundance: once; v_gene: TRBV6-4; len: 15; j_gene: TRBJ2-1; d_gene: NA; CDR3nt: TGTGCCAGCAGTTTTAACCGGGACTCACACAATGAGCAGTTCTTC; CDR3aa: CASSFNRDSHNEQFF
abundance: NA; v_gene: TRBV27; len: 13; j_gene: TRBJ1-6; d_gene: TRBD1; CDR3nt: TGTGCCAGCACCCTAGGGGGCGGGTCACCCCTCCACTTT; CDR3aa: CASTLGGGSPLHF
abundance: NA; v_gene: TRBV6-1; len: 17; j_gene: TRBJ2-7; d_gene: TRBD1; CDR3nt: TGTGCCAGCAGTGAAGTTGGTCCCAGGACAGGCTCCTACGAGCAGTACTTC; CDR3aa: CASSEVGPRTGSYEQYF
abundance: NA; v_gene: TRBV9; len: 17; j_gene: TRBJ2-1; d_gene: NA; CDR3nt: TGTGCCAGCAGCCTAGGGGGCGGGGGAAGCTCCTACAATGAGCAGTTCTTC; CDR3aa: CASSLGGGGSSYNEQFF
abundance: NA; v_gene: TRBV4-2; len: 15; j_gene: TRBJ2-1; d_gene: NA; CDR3nt: TGTGCCAGCAGCCAAGAGGCTAGTCAGGTTGGTGAGCAGTTCTTC; CDR3aa: CASSQEASQVGEQFF
abundance: few; v_gene: TRBV3-1/TRBV3-2; len: 14; j_gene: TRBJ2-7; d_gene: TRBD1; CDR3nt: TGTGCCAGCAGCCGACAGGGGGTCTCCTACGAGCAGTACTTC; CDR3aa: CASSRQGVSYEQYF
abundance: NA; v_gene: TRBV4-1; len: 17; j_gene: TRBJ1-2; d_gene: NA; CDR3nt: TGCGCCAGCAAGAGAACGTCGGACAGAGGGAGCCCCTATGGCTACACCTTC; CDR3aa: CASKRTSDRGSPYGYTF
abundance: NA; v_gene: TRBV30; len: 14; j_gene: TRBJ2-4; d_gene: TRBD1; CDR3nt: TGTGCCTGGAGTGGACAGGGTAGGAAAAACATTCAGTACTTC; CDR3aa: CAWSGQGRKNIQYF
abundance: NA; v_gene: TRBV7-7; len: 14; j_gene: TRBJ2-7; d_gene: NA; CDR3nt: TGTGCTAGCAGCTTATCCTCAATACAAGGCGAGCAGTACTTC; CDR3aa: CASSLSSIQGEQYF
abundance: NA; v_gene: TRBV7-8; len: 15; j_gene: TRBJ1-1; d_gene: NA; CDR3nt: TGTGCCAGCAGCTTAGCTAACTCAGGAGTGACTGAAGCTTTCTTT; CDR3aa: CASSLANSGVTEAFF
abundance: NA; v_gene: TRBV3-1/TRBV3-2; len: 16; j_gene: TRBJ2-1; d_gene: NA; CDR3nt: TGTGCCAGCAGCCAACCGGCTGGGGTGGGTCAGAATGAGCAGTTCTTC; CDR3aa: CASSQPAGVGQNEQFF
abundance: NA; v_gene: TRBV9; len: 16; j_gene: TRBJ2-7; d_gene: TRBD2; CDR3nt: TGTGCCAGCAGCGTAGACGGGACTAGCGGGGCCCAGGAGCAGTACTTC; CDR3aa: CASSVDGTSGAQEQYF
abundance: NA; v_gene: TRBV19; len: 14; j_gene: TRBJ1-1; d_gene: NA; CDR3nt: TGTGCCAGTACGCCCCACCAACGAACCACTGAAGCTTTCTTT; CDR3aa: CASTPHQRTTEAFF
abundance: NA; v_gene: TRBV24-1; len: 16; j_gene: TRBJ2-1; d_gene: TRBD2; CDR3nt: TGTGCCACCAGTGACCGGACTAGCCTCCAGCACAATGAGCAGTTCTTC; CDR3aa: CATSDRTSLQHNEQFF
abundance: NA; v_gene: TRBV5-1; len: 15; j_gene: TRBJ1-1; d_gene: TRBD1; CDR3nt: TGCGCCAGCAGCAAAGGACAGGGGGGGAACACTGAAGCTTTCTTT; CDR3aa: CASSKGQGGNTEAFF
abundance: NA; v_gene: TRBV5-4; len: 15; j_gene: TRBJ2-5; d_gene: NA; CDR3nt: TGTGCCAGCAGCTTGGAAGGAGGAGGGACTGAGACCCAGTACTTC; CDR3aa: CASSLEGGGTETQYF
abundance: once; v_gene: TRBV6-5; len: 15; j_gene: TRBJ2-5; d_gene: TRBD1; CDR3nt: TGTGCCAGCAGTCTGACCGGGACAGGGAAAGAGACCCAGTACTTC; CDR3aa: CASSLTGTGKETQYF
abundance: NA; v_gene: TRBV9; len: 14; j_gene: TRBJ1-5; d_gene: NA; CDR3nt: TGTGCCAGCAGCGTCGATGGGCGCAATCAGCCCCAGCATTTT; CDR3aa: CASSVDGRNQPQHF
abundance: NA; v_gene: TRBV4-2; len: 15; j_gene: TRBJ1-1; d_gene: NA; CDR3nt: TGTGCCAGCAGCCAAATCGGGGCGACGAACACTGAAGCTTTCTTT; CDR3aa: CASSQIGATNTEAFF
abundance: NA; v_gene: TRBV5-5; len: 16; j_gene: TRBJ1-6; d_gene: NA; CDR3nt: TGTGCCAGCAGCTTGGTTGCGGGAAGGGGTAATTCACCCCTCCACTTT; CDR3aa: CASSLVAGRGNSPLHF
abundance: NA; v_gene: TRBV10-3; len: 11; j_gene: TRBJ2-1; d_gene: NA; CDR3nt: TGTGCCATCAGGGCGAGAGATGAGCAGTTCTTC; CDR3aa: CAIRARDEQFF
abundance: NA; v_gene: TRBV4-3; len: 16; j_gene: TRBJ1-2; d_gene: NA; CDR3nt: TGCGCCAGCAGCCAAGATGATGTGGGGGGGCTGGATGGCTACACCTTC; CDR3aa: CASSQDDVGGLDGYTF
abundance: NA; v_gene: TRBV18; len: 14; j_gene: TRBJ1-1; d_gene: NA; CDR3nt: TGTGCCAGCTCATTACAGGGTTGGGACACTGAAGCTTTCTTT; CDR3aa: CASSLQGWDTEAFF
abundance: NA; v_gene: TRBV5-1; len: 12; j_gene: TRBJ1-1; d_gene: NA; CDR3nt: TGCGCCAGCAGCACCCGGGGCACTGAAGCTTTCTTT; CDR3aa: CASSTRGTEAFF
abundance: NA; v_gene: TRBV10-3; len: 14; j_gene: TRBJ1-2; d_gene: TRBD1; CDR3nt: TGTGCCATCAGCCGGGACAGGGAACTTAGTAGCTACACCTTC; CDR3aa: CAISRDRELSSYTF
abundance: NA; v_gene: TRBV7-2; len: 14; j_gene: TRBJ1-2; d_gene: NA; CDR3nt: TGTGCCAGCAGCCCCACCCAAGGGGCCTATGGCTACACCTTC; CDR3aa: CASSPTQGAYGYTF
abundance: once; v_gene: TRBV7-9; len: 16; j_gene: TRBJ2-7; d_gene: TRBD2; CDR3nt: TGTGCCAGCAGCTTAATCCCGGGACTAGCAAGCTACGAGCAGTACTTC; CDR3aa: CASSLIPGLASYEQYF
abundance: NA; v_gene: TRBV24-1; len: 16; j_gene: TRBJ2-5; d_gene: TRBD1; CDR3nt: TGTGCCACCAGTGACGCTGAACAGGGGGCAGGGGAGACCCAGTACTTC; CDR3aa: CATSDAEQGAGETQYF
abundance: NA; v_gene: TRBV7-2; len: 12; j_gene: TRBJ1-2; d_gene: NA; CDR3nt: TGTGCCAGCAGCTCCCTATGGGGAGGCTACACCTTC; CDR3aa: CASSSLWGGYTF
abundance: NA; v_gene: TRBV6-2/TRBV6-3; len: 15; j_gene: TRBJ2-7; d_gene: NA; CDR3nt: TGTGCCAGCAGTTACGGGTCGGGGGTAACCTACGAGCAGTACTTC; CDR3aa: CASSYGSGVTYEQYF
abundance: NA; v_gene: TRBV7-2; len: 16; j_gene: TRBJ2-3; d_gene: TRBD2; CDR3nt: TGTGCCAGCAGCTTGAACAGCGGGGGCCAGGGAGATACGCAGTATTTT; CDR3aa: CASSLNSGGQGDTQYF
abundance: NA; v_gene: TRBV4-2; len: 17; j_gene: TRBJ2-5; d_gene: TRBD1; CDR3nt: TGTGCCAGCAGCCAAGTCGCCGGGACAGGGATCCAAGAGACCCAGTACTTC; CDR3aa: CASSQVAGTGIQETQYF
abundance: NA; v_gene: TRBV19; len: 13; j_gene: TRBJ1-2; d_gene: NA; CDR3nt: TGTGCCAGTAGTATAGAGACGCCGTATGGCTACACCTTC; CDR3aa: CASSIETPYGYTF
abundance: NA; v_gene: TRBV15; len: 15; j_gene: TRBJ2-1; d_gene: TRBD2; CDR3nt: TGTGCCACCAGCAACAGGCGGGAGCTAGATGCTGAGCAGTTCTTC; CDR3aa: CATSNRRELDAEQFF
abundance: NA; v_gene: TRBV2; len: 11; j_gene: TRBJ1-3; d_gene: NA; CDR3nt: TGTGCCAGCACGATTCTAAACACCATATATTTT; CDR3aa: CASTILNTIYF
abundance: once; v_gene: TRBV6-5; len: 14; j_gene: TRBJ2-7; d_gene: NA; CDR3nt: TGTGCCAGCAGGGAGGGGCCCACGACCTACGAGCAGTACTTC; CDR3aa: CASREGPTTYEQYF
abundance: few; v_gene: TRBV2; len: 14; j_gene: TRBJ2-4; d_gene: TRBD1; CDR3nt: TGTGCCAGCAAGCCGAGACAGGGGCGGAACATTCAGTACTTC; CDR3aa: CASKPRQGRNIQYF
abundance: NA; v_gene: TRBV7-8; len: 14; j_gene: TRBJ2-5; d_gene: NA; CDR3nt: TGTGCCAGCAGCTTAGCGGCAGAGGGGGAGACCCAGTACTTC; CDR3aa: CASSLAAEGETQYF
abundance: NA; v_gene: TRBV6-5; len: 14; j_gene: TRBJ1-4; d_gene: TRBD1; CDR3nt: TGTGCCAGCAGGGTAGACAGGGGTAATGAAAAACTGTTTTTT; CDR3aa: CASRVDRGNEKLFF
abundance: NA; v_gene: TRBV9; len: 16; j_gene: TRBJ1-1; d_gene: TRBD1; CDR3nt: TGTGCCAGCAGCTCCCGGGACAGGGGGCCGGGAACTGAAGCTTTCTTT; CDR3aa: CASSSRDRGPGTEAFF
abundance: NA; v_gene: TRBV6-5; len: 16; j_gene: TRBJ2-7; d_gene: NA; CDR3nt: TGTGCCAGCAGTTACTCGGCAGGTCGAGGGACCTACGAGCAGTACTTC; CDR3aa: CASSYSAGRGTYEQYF